This entry is about one T cell receptor (beta chain). This clonotype has just a few counts. Its antigen is unknown. No quality values exist for individual bases; no much larger clone is one base distant. Preparation of the library involved RACE. Sequencing took place on a NextSeq 500. Library preparation attached unique molecular identifiers to individual cDNA molecules for quantitative, reproducible TCR counting. Each blood RNA sample was used to sequence both TCR alpha and TCR beta chains. Per the authors' processing: A median of about 100,000 TCRs per sample was observed, with a range of roughly 20,000 to 700,000. V, J and CDR3 annotation of the TCR reads was performed with the Decombinator software suite. For the PS versus PT1 abundance plots, all samples were subsampled to the same number of TCRs (28,000). TCRs were defined as expanded if absent before sensitization and observed at least eight times at the 2-week time point. Through fastp at Q25 and MiXCR, TCRdb rebuilt clones from the public reads, retaining in-frame beta chains. Every entry covers one CDR3 protein and lists the most common genes and DNA from its rows. The authors' filters were not applied to this entry. Present in this sample are over 60,000 distinct CDR3 sequences, about 9.3% of which were seen just once. About 6.6% of the sample is held by the ten biggest clonotypes.

CDR1 WSHSY and CDR2 SAAADI were looked up in the germline V gene. V is trimmed back by 5 bases and J by 4 bases, and the junction contains 10 bases that no gene match accounts for. Including cysteine and phenylalanine, the CDR3 has 16 amino acids. Only the CDR3 DNA is retained, 48 bases long and in frame from the first base. Read against the paper, the sample's time point label means: patch test 2, 6 weeks after DPC sensitization. Explained via the paper, the treatment or condition label denotes: therapeutic diphenylcyclopropenone sensitization with weekly scalp DPC. Blood at each patch-test visit was drawn before the patch test was applied. Eligible patients were aged 18 to 70, diagnosed with alopecia, deemed suitable for DPC therapy, and excluded if pregnant. Total RNA was extracted from unfractionated whole blood that had been collected in Tempus Blood RNA tubes. This sample was included in a study of human T cells and chemical hapten exposure (dated by TCRdb to the early 2020s). In terms of the full investigation: For sensitization, 2% DPC in acetone was applied to a roughly 2 cm by roughly 2 cm area of upper inner arm skin. Most of the patients in the cohort were female, and the cohort covered alopecia areata with under or over 50% scalp involvement, alopecia totalis and alopecia universalis. This study followed changes in the peripheral blood TCR repertoire in vivo during primary and secondary sensitization of alopecia patients to the hapten diphenylcyclopropenone (DPC). Blood was sampled from patients pre-sensitization (week 0) and at 2, 6 and about 24 weeks after DPC sensitization. Patch tests used Finn chambers with 0.01% DPC on the upper back, scored after 6 days by International Contact Dermatitis Research Group standards. For TCR sequencing, blood came from over 25 alopecia patients at anywhere from one to four time points (pre-sensitization, 2, 6 and 24 weeks). Libraries were combined into a pool for sequencing, and differences in TCR yield between samples came mainly from small differences in library volumes within the pool. Weekly therapeutic DPC doses were additionally applied to the scalp of patients throughout the roughly 24-week study period.

General study outcomes and caveats: Alopecia, a presumed autoimmune disease, was present in all patients, so the immune response of the patients might differ from that of healthy individuals. Repeated subsampling changed both the strength of the expansion versus patch-test correlation and the threshold at which that correlation became significant. Patch test score correlated positively with the number of PT1 expanded TCRs, reaching significance at thresholds 8, 16 and 32 but not at 4. Compared with pre-sensitization or healthy control sets, expanded TCRs formed significantly more large CDR3 similarity clusters, which is consistent with antigen-driven responses. No change with DPC sensitization was found in the number of TCRs above 1 in 1000 frequency, and no evidence of global repertoire structure alterations was found.

Material: whole blood, obtained in connection with sensitization to the hapten diphenylcyclopropenone (DPC). The clonotype was recovered from a woman aged 45-65 years with alopecia areata. Some clones in this sample may be carry-over from other donors' samples. The chain joins TRBV10-2 to TRBJ2-1; a stretch of 8 junction bases matches TRBD1. The CDR3 amino acid sequence is: CASSRDRTGTYNEQFF. The nucleotides read TGCGCCAGCAGTAGGGATAGGACAGGGACTTACAATGAGCAGTTCTTC.